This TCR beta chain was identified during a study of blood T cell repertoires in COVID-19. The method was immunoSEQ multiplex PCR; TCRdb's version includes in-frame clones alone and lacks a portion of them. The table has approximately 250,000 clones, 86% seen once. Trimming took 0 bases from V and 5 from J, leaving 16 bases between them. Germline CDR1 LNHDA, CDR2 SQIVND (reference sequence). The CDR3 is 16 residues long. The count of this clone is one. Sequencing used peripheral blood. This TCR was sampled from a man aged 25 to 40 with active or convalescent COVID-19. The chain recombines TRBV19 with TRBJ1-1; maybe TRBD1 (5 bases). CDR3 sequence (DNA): TGTGCCAGTAGTATAGATGGAGGGAGGGGAGGGACTGAAGCTTTCTTT. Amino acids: CASSIDGGRGGTEAFF.